One sample yielded the 26 T cell receptor beta chains listed below, sequenced in a study of CD8 T cells in Susac syndrome. RNA totalling roughly 0.45 to 1 ug underwent reverse transcription with random hexamers. A single record per CDR3 protein comes from TCRdb applying MiXCR to the immunoSEQ multiplex PCR reads. The data show approximately 120,000 distinct CDR3 sequences, under 95% seen once. Sequencing was performed on CD8+ T cells from PBMCs. Receptor source: a human donor in good health.

This CDR3 is CASSPTHPGTGELFF. CDR3 nucleotides: TGCGCCAGCAGCCCGACCCATCCGGGCACCGGGGAGCTGTTTTTT. The chain uses TRBV5-1 and TRBJ2-2; D not resolved. The CDR3 consists of 15 residues. The germline gives CDR1 SGHRS, CDR2 YFSETQ. V lost 4 bases to trimming and J lost 4 bases, with 14 bases between them. Complete variable domain (other parts from reference TRBV5-1 and TRBJ2-2): KAGVTQTPRYLIKTRGQQVTLSCSPISGHRSVSWYQQTPGQGLQFLFEYFSETQRNKGNFPGRFSGRQFSNSRSEMNVSTLELGDSALYLCASSPTHPGTGELFFGEGSRLTVL.

This chain links TRBV9 with TRBJ1-1; the D gene is possibly TRBD1 (5 bases). Germline V gene data show CDR1 as SGDLS and CDR2 as YYNGEE. The CDR3 is 16 residues long. V was trimmed by 2 bases and J by 5 bases, leaving 19 bases between them. The DNA of the CDR3 is TGTGCCAGCAGCGTTGGAGGGGCCGGGTCGGGGACTGAAGCTTTCTTT. This gives the protein CASSVGGAGSGTEAFF. Together with reference TRBV9 and TRBJ1-1, the CDR3 gives the full variable domain: DSGVTQTPKHLITATGQRVTLRCSPRSGDLSVYWYQQSLDQGLQFLIQYYNGEERAKGNILERFSAQQFPDLHSELNLSSLELGDSALYFCASSVGGAGSGTEAFFGQGTRLTVV.

V is TRBV19 and J is TRBJ2-3; a possible D gene is TRBD2 (5 bases). The ends were cut back, 4 bases at V and 5 bases at J, with 13 bases in the middle. There are 14 residues in the CDR3. Germline V gives CDR1 LNHDA, CDR2 SQIVND (reference sequence). This CDR3 is CASSKVGVQDTQYF. The CDR3 DNA is TGTGCCAGTAGTAAAGTGGGAGTCCAAGATACGCAGTATTTT.

This chain links TRBV14 with TRBJ1-2; no definite D call. V was pared by 0 bases and J by 5 bases, with 4 bases between. CDR1 is SGHDN, CDR2 FVKESK, per germline. The CDR3 is made up of 12 amino acids. The CDR3 DNA is TGTGCCAGCAGCCAAGACACGTATGGCTACACCTTC. This sequence encodes CASSQDTYGYTF.

This chain links TRBV7-2 with TRBJ2-2; either TRBD1 or TRBD2 may supply D (5 bases each). The CDR3 runs to 14 residues. V dropped 5 bases and J dropped 5 bases, with 12 bases sitting between them. Germline V gene data show CDR1 as SGHTA and CDR2 as FQGNSA. CDR3 in DNA: TGTGCCAGCAGCCCTAGTGGGGGTACCGGGGAGCTGTTTTTT. Its protein is CASSPSGGTGELFF.

The chain carries TRBV7-2 and TRBJ1-1; no reliable D call. Germline lookup yields CDR1 SGHTA and CDR2 FQGNSA. This CDR3 contains 15 residues. V lost 1 base to trimming and J lost 4 bases, with 13 bases between them. CDR3 protein: CASSLDRLAVTEAFF. CDR3 nucleotides: TGTGCCAGCAGCTTAGATCGCCTCGCGGTCACTGAAGCTTTCTTT.

This clonotype was counted a single time. The gene calls are TRBV6-6 and TRBJ1-1; D ambiguous. CDR3 length equals 12 residues. Deletions cut 2 bases from V and 4 bases from J, with 5 bases between. The germline CDR1 and CDR2 sequences are MNHNY and SVGAGI (reference sequence). CDR3 nucleotides: TGTGCCAGCAGTTACCGACCCACTGAAGCTTTCTTT. This codes for CASSYRPTEAFF.

This rearrangement joins TRBV2 to TRBJ1-5, with a weak D call TRBD1 (5 bases). The CDR3 totals 15 residues. V gave up 0 bases and J gave up 7 bases, with 13 bases separating them. Germline CDR1 reads SNHLY; CDR2 reads FYNNEI. This CDR3 is CASSEAPRVGQPQHF. DNA of the CDR3: TGTGCCAGCAGTGAAGCGCCCAGGGTGGGGCAGCCCCAGCATTTT. Supplemented by reference TRBV2 and TRBJ1-5, the full variable domain reads EPEVTQTPSHQVTQMGQEVILRCVPISNHLYFYWYRQILGQKVEFLVSFYNNEISEKSEIFDDQFSVERPDGSNFTLKIRSTKLEDSAMYFCASSEAPRVGQPQHFGDGTRLSIL.

This chain links TRBV27 with TRBJ2-7; TRBD1 aligns across 7 bases. V was clipped by 6 bases and J by 2 bases; unmatched bases: 10. This CDR3 has 15 residues. Per the germline V gene, CDR1 is MNHEY and CDR2 is SMNVEV (reference sequence). In nucleotides, the CDR3 is TGTGCCAGCAGGCGCCCGGGACAGTTTCCCTACGAGCAGTACTTC. This encodes CASRRPGQFPYEQYF.

The chain employs TRBV12-3 or TRBV12-4 and TRBJ1-5, with TRBD1 identical over 9 bases. The V gene end was trimmed by 4 bases and the J gene end by 3 bases; junction bases not matched to a gene: 13. This CDR3 has 18 residues. The CDR3 region is CASSWGQGPSRPNQPQHF. CDR3 DNA: TGTGCCAGCAGTTGGGGACAGGGCCCTTCGCGACCCAATCAGCCCCAGCATTTT.

This chain uses TRBV2 with TRBJ2-1, with TRBD1 as a possible D gene (7 bases). Trimming took 4 bases from V and 7 from J, leaving 11 bases between them. This CDR3 comprises 13 residues. From germline, CDR1 is SNHLY and CDR2 FYNNEI. The CDR3 reads CASSGRGLNEQFF. The CDR3 DNA reads as TGTGCCAGCAGTGGGAGGGGGCTTAATGAGCAGTTCTTC.

V and J are TRBV19 and TRBJ1-1, with TRBD1 matching 9 bases. The CDR3 contains 14 residues. The germline V gene has CDR1 LNHDA and CDR2 SQIVND (reference sequence). J gave up 3 bases and V 8 bases, and 7 bases lay outside the gene matches. The CDR3 sequence is CASLTGGRHTEAFF. CDR3 DNA: TGTGCCAGTCTGACAGGGGGAAGGCACACTGAAGCTTTCTTT.

About this clonotype itself: One end of the junction is discordant with germline, which a read error may explain. The V gene is TRBV18, the J gene TRBJ2-2, with D possibly matching TRBD1 (6 bases). The V gene's germline CDR1 is KGHSH and CDR2 LQKENI. The CDR3 contains 15 residues. Written as DNA, the CDR3 is TGTGCCAGCTCACCGACTGGACAGAACACCCGGGAGCTGTTTTTT. It encodes CASSPTGQNTRELFF.

This chain links TRBV30 with TRBJ2-2, with D possibly matching TRBD2 (6 bases). Germline CDR1 reads GTSNPN; CDR2 reads SVGIG (reference sequence). CDR3 length: 14 residues. V lost 0 bases to trimming and J lost 7 bases, with 12 bases between them. The CDR3 is CAWSVLGGVGELFF. CDR3 nucleotide sequence: TGTGCCTGGAGTGTACTGGGCGGGGTCGGGGAGCTGTTTTTT. Using reference TRBV30 and TRBJ2-2 for the parts outside the CDR3, the full variable domain is SQTIHQWPATLVQPVGSPLSLECTVEGTSNPNLYWYRQAAGRGLQLLFYSVGIGQISSEVPQNLSASRPQDRQFILSSKKLLLSDSGFYLCAWSVLGGVGELFFGEGSRLTVL.

CDR3 region: CASSLGGLTEAFF. CDR3 bases: TGTGCCAGCAGTCTCGGGGGGCTTACTGAAGCTTTCTTT. The chain employs TRBV27 and TRBJ1-1, with D perhaps TRBD1 (6 bases). CDR3 size: 13 residues. Trimming left V 5 bases short and J 5 bases short, with 12 bases between. Germline CDR1 and CDR2: MNHEY and SMNVEV (reference sequence).

V usage is TRBV18 and J usage is TRBJ1-1; D is perhaps TRBD1 (5 bases). CDR3 size: 15 residues. Germline CDR1 and CDR2: KGHSH and LQKENI. Trimming removed 5 bases from V and 1 base from J, with 14 bases in between. CDR3 sequence (DNA): TGTGCCAGCTCAAAAGGGGACCCTAGGAACACTGAAGCTTTCTTT. Protein product: CASSKGDPRNTEAFF. Filled out from reference TRBV18 and TRBJ1-1, the complete variable domain reads NAGVMQNPRHLVRRRGQEARLRCSPMKGHSHVYWYRQLPEEGLKFMVYLQKENIIDESGMPKERFSAEFPKEGPSILRIQQVVRGDSAAYFCASSKGDPRNTEAFFGQGTRLTVV.

This chain joins TRBV29-1 and TRBJ2-7, with D perhaps matching TRBD1 (6 bases). CDR1 is SQVTM and CDR2 is ANQGSEA in the germline V gene. V lost 6 bases to trimming and J lost 4 bases, with 16 bases between them. The CDR3 runs to 13 residues. The CDR3 coding sequence is TGCAGCGTGGAACTCACAGGGCGATACGAGCAGTACTTC. Protein sequence: CSVELTGRYEQYF.

The chain employs TRBV4-1 and TRBJ1-5, with D unclear. Germline V CDR1 and CDR2: MGHRA, YSYEKL. This CDR3 is 16 amino acids long. V was trimmed by 0 bases and J by 1 base, leaving 10 bases between them. DNA for the CDR3: TGCGCCAGCAGCCAAGAAGTTGCGGACAGCAATCAGCCCCAGCATTTT. It codes for CASSQEVADSNQPQHF.

This rearrangement joins TRBV19 to TRBJ2-7; D is undetermined. The CDR3 is 12 residues long. V was trimmed by 4 bases and J by 6 bases, leaving 10 bases between them. Germline values: CDR1 LNHDA, CDR2 SQIVND (reference sequence). The CDR3 spells CASSTTFGEQYF. CDR3 sequence (DNA): TGTGCCAGTAGTACTACATTCGGCGAGCAGTACTTC.

The genes are TRBV29-1 and TRBJ2-7; 7 positions match TRBD1. The CDR3 covers 12 residues. The germline CDR1 and CDR2 sequences are SQVTM and ANQGSEA. V was clipped by 5 bases and J by 2 bases; unmatched bases: 3. Written as DNA, the CDR3 is TGCAGCGTTAAGACAGGGACCTACGAGCAGTACTTC. Protein sequence: CSVKTGTYEQYF.

The chain employs TRBV27 and TRBJ1-5; D is possibly TRBD1 (5 bases). The CDR3 runs 15 residues. The germline V gene encodes CDR1 MNHEY and CDR2 SMNVEV (reference sequence). Trimming left V 3 bases short and J 3 bases short, with 12 bases between. The chain's CDR3 is CASSLARGDNQPQHF. Written as DNA, the CDR3 is TGTGCCAGCAGTTTGGCGCGAGGGGACAATCAGCCCCAGCATTTT.

This clonotype was seen only once. This chain connects TRBV29-1 to TRBJ1-1, with a tentative D call TRBD1 (5 bases). V lost 7 bases and J lost 2, with 14 bases in between. In germline, CDR1 is SQVTM, CDR2 ANQGSEA. The CDR3 is 13 amino acids. CDR3 sequence reads: CSATGTLNTEAFF. CDR3 sequence (DNA): TGCAGCGCAACCGGGACCTTAAACACTGAAGCTTTCTTT.

V gene TRBV11-1 combines with J gene TRBJ1-1, with TRBD1 matching over 8 bases. This CDR3 comprises 16 residues. Losses at the gene ends were 7 bases for V and 5 bases for J; bases not matched to a gene: 15. The germline V gene has CDR1 SGHAT and CDR2 FQDESV (reference sequence). CDR3 in amino acids: CASTNGQGDVGTEAFF. CDR3 DNA: TGTGCCAGCACCAACGGACAGGGAGATGTGGGGACTGAAGCTTTCTTT.

The J gene is TRBJ1-1, the V gene TRBV20-1; TRBD1 matches 7 bases. CDR3 length: 13 amino acids. Germline-derived CDR1 and CDR2 are DFQATT and SNEGSKA (reference sequence). Trimming took 7 bases from V and 0 from J; bases not matched to a gene: 5. This chain's CDR3 is CSVQQGLNTEAFF. CDR3 sequence (DNA): TGCAGTGTTCAACAGGGGCTGAACACTGAAGCTTTCTTT.

The J gene is TRBJ2-7, the V gene TRBV20-1, with 7 bases that match TRBD1. The J segment lost 7 bases and the V segment lost 2 bases, leaving 8 bases of the junction unmatched. The CDR3 is 13 residues long. Germline values: CDR1 DFQATT, CDR2 SNEGSKA (reference sequence). This CDR3 reads CSARIDRAGEQYF. The CDR3 DNA reads TGCAGTGCTAGAATAGACAGGGCTGGAGAGCAGTACTTC.

CDR3 protein: CSVEEGAGNYNEQFF. CDR3 sequence (DNA): TGCAGCGTTGAAGAAGGAGCGGGGAACTACAATGAGCAGTTCTTC. The chain joins TRBV29-1 to TRBJ2-1; 7 bases are a match to TRBD2. V was pared by 0 bases and J by 3 bases, with 5 bases of the junction left unmatched. The germline gives CDR1 SQVTM, CDR2 ANQGSEA. The CDR3 length is 15 residues.